This T cell receptor beta chain was sequenced during a study of beta chain features in type 1 diabetes. Since all of the isolated RNA was reverse transcribed, expressed TCRB transcripts were what got sequenced. Sequencing was performed with immunoSEQ multiplex PCR; in TCRdb, only in-frame clones are kept and a portion is missing. The sample records about 9,400 clones, about 84% being singletons. In the case of this clone: Its antigen is unidentified.

Points from the study as a whole: In type 1 diabetes patients, VDJ junctions had fewer insertions; deletions at these junctions were more frequent.

The TCR originated in a woman between 18 and 29 years old in good health. The sample was Tregs from blood.

DNA of the CDR3: TGTGCCAGCAGCTTAGGACTAGCCGCCGGCACAGATACGCAGTATTTT. This translates into CASSLGLAAGTDTQYF. The V gene is TRBV7-9, the J gene TRBJ2-3; 7 bases are shared with TRBD2. V trimming: 1 base; J trimming: 1 base; junction bases outside the gene matches: 5. CDR1 SEHNR and CDR2 FQNEAQ come from the germline V gene (reference sequence). CDR3 length equals 16 residues.